Each of the 13 T cell receptor beta chains below was sequenced from the same sample in a study of shared clonotypes between healthy human individuals. The assay was immunoSEQ multiplex PCR, and TCRdb's table has in-frame clones only and misses some. The data hold about 460,000 clones, with roughly three quarters observed a single time. The sample taken for sequencing was PBMCs. These receptors all come from a woman aged 40 to 55 in good health. Some clones in this sample may be carry-over from other donors' samples.

The chain joins TRBV4-3 to TRBJ1-2; D ambiguous. Per germline, CDR1 LGHNA and CDR2 YSLEER. The CDR3 runs 16 residues. The V end was cut by 1 base, the J end by 6 bases, with 18 bases between. The CDR3 nucleotides read TGCGCCAGCAGCCAAGGAATCGGGGATTTTGCGGATGGCTACACCTTC. It translates to CASSQGIGDFADGYTF.

The V and J genes are TRBV6-1 and TRBJ2-2; D unclear. This CDR3 comprises 13 residues. V was cut by 1 base and J by 7 bases, with 7 bases left in between. Germline CDR1 MNHNS, CDR2 SASEGT. CDR3 in DNA: TGTGCCAGCAGTGAAGGGCAGGTCGGGGAGCTGTTTTTT. This gives the protein CASSEGQVGELFF.

The rearrangement links TRBV6-5 to TRBJ2-5; 14 bases are shared with TRBD2. Trimming at V came to 2 bases and at J to 5 bases, leaving 4 bases not matched to a gene. Germline-derived CDR1 and CDR2 are MNHEY and SVGAGI. There are 16 residues in the CDR3. CDR3 DNA sequence: TGTGCCAGCAGTTACGGCAGGACTAGCGGGAGGGAGACCCAGTACTTC. Translating gives CASSYGRTSGRETQYF.

The CDR3 nucleotides are TGTGCCAGTAGTTTCCGACAGGGCAGGAGCAATCAGCCCCAGCATTTT. Translating it yields CASSFRQGRSNQPQHF. The chain carries TRBV19 and TRBJ1-5; 7 bases agree with TRBD1. Germline assignment: CDR1 LNHDA and CDR2 SQIVND (reference sequence). The CDR3 sequence is 16 residues long. The V gene end was trimmed by 5 bases and the J gene end by 1 base; junction bases not matched to a gene: 8.

The chain uses TRBV7-8 and TRBJ1-4; 8 bases are shared with TRBD1. The CDR3 length is 14 residues. CDR1 SGHVS and CDR2 FQNEAQ come from the germline V gene. The V gene end was trimmed by 4 bases and the J gene end by 4 bases; junction bases not matched to a gene: 2. CDR3 sequence (DNA): TGTGCCAGCAGCTCGGGACAGGATAATGAAAAACTGTTTTTT. Its translation is CASSSGQDNEKLFF.

The CDR3 here is CAWSVRLGHPTDTQYF. The CDR3 DNA reads as TGTGCCTGGAGTGTACGGCTAGGCCATCCCACAGATACGCAGTATTTT. The chain combines TRBV30 with TRBJ2-3, with D hard to call. V was pared by 0 bases and J by 2 bases, with 15 bases between. Germline CDR1 and CDR2: GTSNPN and SVGIG (reference sequence). CDR3 length equals 16 residues.

This clone was counted only a few times. Written as DNA, the CDR3 is TGTGCCAGCAGCCCCCCCGGACTAGAAAGCGAGCAGTACTTC. It yields the protein CASSPPGLESEQYF. V is TRBV28 and J is TRBJ2-5, with 7 bases aligning to TRBD2. The end of the DNA fits TRBJ2-7 better, so the J call may be wrong. The CDR3 runs 14 residues. Per the germline V gene, CDR1 is MDHEN and CDR2 is SYDVKM.

The CDR3 reads CASSEWRGRFAETQYF. CDR3 nucleotide sequence: TGTGCCAGCAGTGAATGGAGGGGGCGGTTCGCTGAGACCCAGTACTTC. The V call is TRBV2, the J call TRBJ2-5; D is perhaps TRBD1 (7 bases). Germline V gives CDR1 SNHLY, CDR2 FYNNEI. With 2 bases removed from V and 5 bases from J, the gap between germline ends came to 18 bases. The CDR3 is 16 residues long. The variable domain in full, completed from reference TRBV2 and TRBJ2-5, reads EPEVTQTPSHQVTQMGQEVILRCVPISNHLYFYWYRQILGQKVEFLVSFYNNEISEKSEIFDDQFSVERPDGSNFTLKIRSTKLEDSAMYFCASSEWRGRFAETQYFGPGTRLLVL.

The chain couples TRBV9 to TRBJ1-1; D unclear. Trimming removed 0 bases from V and 1 base from J, with 7 bases in between. There are 14 residues in the CDR3. CDR1 and CDR2 from the germline V gene are SGDLS and YYNGEE. Written as DNA, the CDR3 is TGTGCCAGCAGCGTAGGAGGGTCGAACACTGAAGCTTTCTTT. Translation gives CASSVGGSNTEAFF.

The chain recombines TRBV2 with TRBJ2-5, with 9 positions matching TRBD2. CDR1 is SNHLY and CDR2 is FYNNEI in the germline V gene. The length of the CDR3 is 15 residues. V lost 5 bases, J lost 2 bases, and 6 bases stayed unmatched. The CDR3 reads CASSLLTSGQETQYF. The DNA of the CDR3 is TGTGCCAGCAGTCTGTTGACTAGCGGACAAGAGACCCAGTACTTC.

This chain connects TRBV11-2 to TRBJ2-1; D gene unclear. The germline CDR1 and CDR2 sequences are SGHAT and FQNNGV. With 5 bases removed from V and 7 bases from J, the gap between germline ends came to 12 bases. CDR3 length: 13 amino acids. Here the CDR3 DNA reads TGTGCCAGCAGCCACCACATTATAAATGAGCAGTTCTTC. Translating gives CASSHHIINEQFF.

This clone was seen a handful of times. The gene calls are TRBV28 and TRBJ1-1; no clear D gene. Germline V lookup: CDR1 MDHEN, CDR2 SYDVKM. With 3 bases removed from V and 11 bases from J, the gap between germline ends came to 13 bases. This CDR3 is built from 12 residues. CDR3 nucleotides: TGTGCCAGCAGTTTTGGGCCGGGTCCGGCTTTCTTT. Amino acids: CASSFGPGPAFF. The whole variable domain, remainder taken from reference TRBV28 and TRBJ1-1, is DVKVTQSSRYLVKRTGEKVFLECVQDMDHENMFWYRQDPGLGLRLIYFSYDVKMKEKGDIPEGYSVSREKKERFSLILESASTNQTSMYLCASSFGPGPAFFGQGTRLTVV.

The V and J genes are TRBV23-1 and TRBJ2-1; D may be TRBD1 or TRBD2 (5 bases each). TRBV23-1 is given ORF status, its function remaining uncertain. The V end was cut by 0 bases, the J end by 3 bases, with 9 bases between. The CDR3 loop spans 15 amino acids. DNA of the CDR3: TGCGCCAGCAGTCAATCCGGGACGGACTACAATGAGCAGTTCTTC. Residues: CASSQSGTDYNEQFF.